This passage covers 20 T cell receptor beta chains from one sample sequenced in a study of blood T cell repertoires in COVID-19. Clones were read by immunoSEQ multiplex PCR, and TCRdb kept only the in-frame ones, dropping some. The repertoire holds fewer than 35,000 clones, with around 87% as singletons. Sequenced: peripheral blood. These TCRs come from a man aged 50 to 59 with active or convalescent COVID-19.

The rearrangement joins TRBV30 to TRBJ1-3, with a possible D match to TRBD1 (6 bases). The germline V gene encodes CDR1 GTSNPN and CDR2 SVGIG (reference sequence). This CDR3 spans 14 amino acids. The V end was cut by 2 bases, the J end by 3 bases, with 11 bases between. As DNA, the CDR3 is TGTGCCTGGAGTACTGGGGGCAGTGGAAACACCATATATTTT. Amino acids: CAWSTGGSGNTIYF. The entire variable domain, with the rest obtained from reference TRBV30 and TRBJ1-3, is as follows: SQTIHQWPATLVQPVGSPLSLECTVEGTSNPNLYWYRQAAGRGLQLLFYSVGIGQISSEVPQNLSASRPQDRQFILSSKKLLLSDSGFYLCAWSTGGSGNTIYFGEGSWLTVV.

The V and J genes are TRBV27 and TRBJ2-1; the match to TRBD2 covers 10 bases. Germline loops: CDR1 MNHEY, CDR2 SMNVEV (reference sequence). The J segment lost 2 bases and the V segment lost 0 bases, leaving 10 bases of the junction unmatched. This CDR3 spans 19 amino acids. The CDR3 spells CASSLSIRTSGPTYNEQFF. CDR3 in DNA: TGTGCCAGCAGTTTATCGATTCGGACTAGCGGACCAACCTACAATGAGCAGTTCTTC.

This clone has a single count. The rearrangement links TRBV3-1 (or the pseudogene TRBV3-2) to TRBJ2-7, with TRBD1 identical over 9 bases. Trimming took 6 bases from V and 7 from J; bases not matched to a gene: 7. The CDR3 covers 13 residues. The germline V gene has CDR1 LGHDT and CDR2 YNNKEL (reference sequence). CDR3 bases: TGTGCCAGCAGTTACAGGGGGCGGGAAGAGCAGTACTTC. This translates into CASSYRGREEQYF.

This clone was counted once. The chain carries TRBV6-2 or TRBV6-3 and TRBJ2-6; the D gene is possibly TRBD1 (6 bases). The length of the CDR3 is 17 residues. The V gene's germline CDR1 is MNHEY and CDR2 SVGEGT. V lost 5 bases and J 0 bases, leaving 14 bases between the germline ends. CDR3 in DNA: TGTGCCAGCAGTAAATACAGGGCGAGCTCTGGGGCCAACGTCCTGACTTTC. Amino acids: CASSKYRASSGANVLTF.

This CDR3 reads CASSMEAGVVYEQYF. In DNA form, the CDR3 reads TGTGCCAGTAGTATGGAAGCGGGAGTGGTCTACGAGCAGTACTTC. The genes are TRBV19 and TRBJ2-7; 8 nucleotides match TRBD2. Germline CDR1 reads LNHDA; CDR2 reads SQIVND (reference sequence). V shed 3 bases, J shed 3 bases, and the junction held 7 bases outside the gene matches. The CDR3 spans 15 residues.

The rearrangement links TRBV18 to TRBJ2-3; 13 bases match TRBD2. V lost 5 bases, J lost 3 bases, and 2 bases stayed unmatched. The CDR3 totals 15 residues. The germline CDR1 and CDR2 sequences are KGHSH and LQKENI. CDR3 nucleotides: TGTGCCAGCTCAGGGGGACTAGCGGGAACAGATACGCAGTATTTT. Its translation: CASSGGLAGTDTQYF.

This chain links TRBV19 with TRBJ2-7; D might be TRBD1 (5 bases). The V end was cut by 10 bases, the J end by 4 bases, with 23 bases between. This CDR3 has 15 residues. CDR1 is LNHDA and CDR2 is SQIVND in the germline V gene (reference sequence). CDR3 DNA sequence: TGTGCCACCGCCCAAGGCCGAAGGGGTGGGTACGAGCAGTACTTC. It translates to CATAQGRRGGYEQYF.

A single count supports this clone. V and J are TRBV28 and TRBJ2-2; 9 positions agree with TRBD2. V was pared by 4 bases and J by 7 bases, with 10 bases of the junction left unmatched. Germline V CDR1 and CDR2: MDHEN, SYDVKM. CDR3 size: 16 residues. The CDR3 region has the DNA TGTGCCAGCAGTTACGGTCTAGCGGGGCCCCGCGGGGAGCTGTTTTTT. Encoded protein: CASSYGLAGPRGELFF.

The J gene is TRBJ2-7, the V gene TRBV18; D gene uncertain. The CDR3 is 13 residues long. V was clipped by 0 bases and J by 5 bases, with 8 bases between them. CDR1 KGHSH and CDR2 LQKENI come from the germline V gene. CDR3 sequence: CASSPPGRDEQYF. The CDR3 DNA reads TGTGCCAGCTCACCACCGGGTCGGGACGAGCAGTACTTC.

The gene calls are TRBV7-9 and TRBJ2-3, with 7 bases fitting TRBD2. Germline V CDR1 and CDR2: SEHNR, FQNEAQ (reference sequence). The CDR3 extends over 17 amino acids. Trimming cost V 6 bases and J 3 bases; bases outside gene matches: 15. CDR3 DNA sequence: TGTGCCAGCAGACCACCCCCCGAGCGGGAAACGACAGATACGCAGTATTTT. Encoded protein: CASRPPPERETTDTQYF.

The chain has TRBV10-3 and TRBJ1-5, with D perhaps TRBD1 (5 bases). Trimming pared 10 bases from V and 7 bases from J, leaving 20 bases between. This CDR3 contains 14 residues. The V gene's germline CDR1 is ENHRY and CDR2 SYGVKD. CDR3 in DNA: TGTGCCACACAAGAACTCTCCCGGGGGCAGCCCCAGCATTTT. Translation gives CATQELSRGQPQHF.

This chain uses TRBV19 with TRBJ2-1; 16 nucleotides line up with TRBD2. The CDR3 totals 17 residues. Germline values: CDR1 LNHDA, CDR2 SQIVND (reference sequence). J gave up 6 bases and V 7 bases, and 9 bases lay outside the gene matches. CDR3 bases: TGTGCCAGTACCGGGGGACTAGCGGGAGGGCCTGGCAATGAGCAGTTCTTC. Its translation: CASTGGLAGGPGNEQFF. The complete variable domain, with remaining parts taken from reference TRBV19 and TRBJ2-1, reads DGGITQSPKYLFRKEGQNVTLSCEQNLNHDAMYWYRQDPGQGLRLIYYSQIVNDFQKGDIAEGYSVSREKKESFPLTVTSAQKNPTAFYLCASTGGLAGGPGNEQFFGPGTRLTVL.

The chain has TRBV28 and TRBJ1-5; 8 positions agree with TRBD1. CDR1 and CDR2 from the germline V gene are MDHEN and SYDVKM. Trimming took 6 bases from V and 4 from J; bases not matched to a gene: 5. This CDR3 region has 14 residues. The chain's CDR3 is CASSMTGANQPQHF. The DNA for the CDR3 is TGTGCCAGCAGCATGACAGGGGCAAATCAGCCCCAGCATTTT.

The chain couples TRBV6-5 to TRBJ1-5; 7 positions match TRBD1. The germline V gene encodes CDR1 MNHEY and CDR2 SVGAGI. V lost 6 bases, J lost 4 bases, and 9 bases stayed unmatched. The CDR3 has 15 residues. CDR3 amino acids: CASSPRQGENQPQHF. The CDR3, as DNA: TGTGCCAGCAGCCCCCGACAGGGTGAAAATCAGCCCCAGCATTTT.

This sequence joins TRBV28 and TRBJ2-7; 8 bases match TRBD1. Trimming cost V 3 bases and J 2 bases; bases outside gene matches: 3. Germline V gene sequence: CDR1 MDHEN, CDR2 SYDVKM. The CDR3 extends over 14 amino acids. CDR3 in DNA: TGTGCCAGCAGTTTGACAGGGGTTACCTACGAGCAGTACTTC. It encodes CASSLTGVTYEQYF.

This chain joins TRBV29-1 and TRBJ1-2; perhaps TRBD1 as D (5 bases). Germline loops: CDR1 SQVTM, CDR2 ANQGSEA. The CDR3 is made up of 12 amino acids. V shed 3 bases and J shed 6 bases, with 11 bases lying between them. The CDR3 region is CSVEGPRDGYTF. The DNA of the CDR3 is TGCAGCGTTGAGGGGCCTCGGGATGGCTACACCTTC.

The chain employs TRBV5-1 and TRBJ1-6; TRBD1 matches 7 bases. The V gene end was trimmed by 0 bases and the J gene end by 7 bases; junction bases not matched to a gene: 4. The CDR3 has 15 residues. CDR1 is SGHRS, CDR2 YFSETQ, per germline. The CDR3 DNA is TGCGCCAGCAGCTTGGATACAGGGGCGAATTCACCCCTCCACTTT. This encodes CASSLDTGANSPLHF.

The genes are TRBV6-2 or TRBV6-3 and TRBJ2-7; D perhaps matches TRBD2 (5 bases). The CDR3 covers 11 residues. The V gene's germline CDR1 is MNHEY and CDR2 SVGEGT. V lost 6 bases to trimming and J lost 9 bases, with 12 bases between them. The CDR3, as DNA: TGTGCCAGCAGCCACGGGGTTGGGCAGTACTTC. Protein sequence: CASSHGVGQYF.

The CDR3: CASGLAGTDTQYF. CDR3 in DNA: TGTGCCAGCGGACTAGCGGGCACAGATACGCAGTATTTT. J is TRBJ2-3 and V is TRBV27; 10 nucleotides match TRBD2. V shed 8 bases, J shed 1 base, and the junction held 0 bases outside the gene matches. The CDR3 is 13 amino acids. The germline V gene encodes CDR1 MNHEY and CDR2 SMNVEV (reference sequence).

This clone was detected only a few times. This chain joins TRBV6-6 and TRBJ2-7, with 9 bases aligning to TRBD1. CDR3 length: 15 residues. Looked up from germline, CDR1 is MNHNY and CDR2 is SVGAGI (reference sequence). The ends lost 5 bases at V and 0 bases at J; junction bases unmatched: 5. This CDR3 is CASSARDRASYEQYF. DNA for the CDR3: TGTGCCAGCAGTGCCCGGGACAGGGCCTCCTACGAGCAGTACTTC.